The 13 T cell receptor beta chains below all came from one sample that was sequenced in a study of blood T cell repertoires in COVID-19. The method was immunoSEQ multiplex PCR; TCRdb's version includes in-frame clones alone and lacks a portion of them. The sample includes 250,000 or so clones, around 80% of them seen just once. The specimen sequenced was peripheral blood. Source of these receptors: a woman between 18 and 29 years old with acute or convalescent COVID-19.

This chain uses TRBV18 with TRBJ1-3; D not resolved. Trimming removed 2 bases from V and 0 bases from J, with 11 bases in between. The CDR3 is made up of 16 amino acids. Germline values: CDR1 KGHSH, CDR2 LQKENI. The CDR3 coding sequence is TGTGCCAGCTCACCAGGGCTTGGAAGCTCTGGAAACACCATATATTTT. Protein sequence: CASSPGLGSSGNTIYF.

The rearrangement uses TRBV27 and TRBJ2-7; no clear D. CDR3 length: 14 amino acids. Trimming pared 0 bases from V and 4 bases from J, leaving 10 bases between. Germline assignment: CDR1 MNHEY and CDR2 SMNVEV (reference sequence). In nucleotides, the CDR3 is TGTGCCAGCAGTTTATCGAACCCGACTTACGAGCAGTACTTC. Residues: CASSLSNPTYEQYF.

CDR3 sequence: CASSLSGSEKLFF. The CDR3 DNA sequence: TGTGCCAGCAGTTTATCAGGGAGTGAAAAACTGTTTTTT. The V and J genes are TRBV27 and TRBJ1-4; D gene unclear. CDR1 and CDR2 from the germline V gene are MNHEY and SMNVEV (reference sequence). The V end lost 0 bases, the J end lost 7 bases, and 6 bases lay between the germline ends. The CDR3 runs to 13 residues.

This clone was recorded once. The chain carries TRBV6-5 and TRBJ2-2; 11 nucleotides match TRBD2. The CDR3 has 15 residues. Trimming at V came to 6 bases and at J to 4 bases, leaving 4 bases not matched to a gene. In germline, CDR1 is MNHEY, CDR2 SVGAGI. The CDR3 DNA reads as TGTGCCAGCAGCCCCGGGACTAGCGGCACCGGGGAGCTGTTTTTT. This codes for CASSPGTSGTGELFF.

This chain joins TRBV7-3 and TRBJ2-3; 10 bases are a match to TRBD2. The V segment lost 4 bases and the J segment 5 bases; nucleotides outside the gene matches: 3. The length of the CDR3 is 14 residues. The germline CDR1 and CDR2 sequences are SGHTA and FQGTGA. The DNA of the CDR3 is TGTGCCAGCAGCTGGACTAGCGGTTTAGATACGCAGTATTTT. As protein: CASSWTSGLDTQYF.

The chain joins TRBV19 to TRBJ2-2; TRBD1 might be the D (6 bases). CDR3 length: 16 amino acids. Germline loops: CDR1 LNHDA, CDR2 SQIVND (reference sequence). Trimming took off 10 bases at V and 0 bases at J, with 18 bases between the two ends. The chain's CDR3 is CATESGDRANTGELFF. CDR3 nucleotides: TGTGCCACCGAATCAGGGGATCGCGCGAACACCGGGGAGCTGTTTTTT.

The CDR3: CAISDFGGVNEKLFF. Here the CDR3 DNA reads TGTGCCATCAGTGATTTCGGGGGGGTAAATGAAAAACTGTTTTTT. The rearrangement uses TRBV10-3 and TRBJ1-4, with TRBD1 as a possible D gene (5 bases). V was pared by 3 bases and J by 5 bases, with 13 bases between. The CDR3 is 15 residues long. Germline loops: CDR1 ENHRY, CDR2 SYGVKD.

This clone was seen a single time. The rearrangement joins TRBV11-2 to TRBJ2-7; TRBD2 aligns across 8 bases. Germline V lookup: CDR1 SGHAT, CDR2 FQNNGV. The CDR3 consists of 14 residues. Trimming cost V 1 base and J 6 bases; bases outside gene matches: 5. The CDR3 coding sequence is TGTGCCAGCAGCTTAGGGACTAGCTCTTTCGAGCAGTACTTC. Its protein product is CASSLGTSSFEQYF.

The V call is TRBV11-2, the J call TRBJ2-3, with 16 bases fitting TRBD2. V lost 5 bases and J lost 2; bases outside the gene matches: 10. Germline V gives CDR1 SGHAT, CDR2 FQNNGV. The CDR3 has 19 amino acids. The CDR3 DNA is TGTGCCAGCAGCCACTTACCGGGACTAGCGGGAGGGCCCACAGATACGCAGTATTTT. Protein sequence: CASSHLPGLAGGPTDTQYF.

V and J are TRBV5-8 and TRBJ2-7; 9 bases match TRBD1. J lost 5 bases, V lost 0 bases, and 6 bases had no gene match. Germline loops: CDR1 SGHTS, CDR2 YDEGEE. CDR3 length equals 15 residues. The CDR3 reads CASSLGTGVVHEQYF. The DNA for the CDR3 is TGTGCCAGCAGCTTGGGGACAGGGGTGGTTCACGAGCAGTACTTC.

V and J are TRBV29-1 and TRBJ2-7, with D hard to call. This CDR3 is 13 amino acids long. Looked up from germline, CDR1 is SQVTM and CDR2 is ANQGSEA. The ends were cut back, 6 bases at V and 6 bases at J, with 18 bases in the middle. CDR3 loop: CSVLTTQRAEQYF. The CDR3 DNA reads TGCAGCGTCTTGACAACCCAAAGAGCCGAGCAGTACTTC.

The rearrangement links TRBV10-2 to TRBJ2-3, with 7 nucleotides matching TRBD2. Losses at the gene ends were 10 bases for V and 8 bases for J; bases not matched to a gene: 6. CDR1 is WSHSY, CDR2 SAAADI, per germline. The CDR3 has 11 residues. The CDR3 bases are TGCGCCACAGAACTAGCGCTTACGCAGTATTTT. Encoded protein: CATELALTQYF.

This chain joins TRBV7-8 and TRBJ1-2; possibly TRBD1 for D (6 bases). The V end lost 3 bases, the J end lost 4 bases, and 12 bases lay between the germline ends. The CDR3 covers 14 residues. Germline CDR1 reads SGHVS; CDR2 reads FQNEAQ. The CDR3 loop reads CASSLAGAGYGYTF. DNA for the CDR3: TGTGCCAGCAGCTTGGCGGGGGCAGGCTATGGCTACACCTTC. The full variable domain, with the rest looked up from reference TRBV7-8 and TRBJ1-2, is GAGVSQSPRYKVAKRGQDVALRCDPISGHVSLFWYQQALGQGPEFLTYFQNEAQLDKSGLPSDRFFAERPEGSVSTLKIQRTQQEDSAVYLCASSLAGAGYGYTFGSGTRLTVV.